This T cell receptor beta chain is drawn from a study of shared clonotypes between healthy human individuals. Several immunoSEQ plates held equal portions of the genomic DNA taken from each subset. A 200 ng quantity of DNA, tens of thousands of T cell genomes, went into the sorted-subset replicate PCRs. Method: immunoSEQ multiplex PCR; TCRdb's copy keeps in-frame clones and lacks some. Counted here are approximately 720,000 clones, approximately 75% occurring once; the ten biggest clones make up about 2%. General study findings and limits: Generation of non-shared clonotypes was less probable than generation of clonotypes shared by all four donors.

A word on this clone: Antigen unknown.

The TCR was taken from a woman aged 30 to 39 in good health. The specimen sequenced was memory CD4+ T cells sorted from blood. Stated subset: CD45RA-negative fraction.

CDR3 DNA: TGTGCCAGCAGCTTACTCCCCCGCCCGAACACTGAAGCTTTCTTT. Its protein product is CASSLLPRPNTEAFF. The chain couples TRBV11-2 to TRBJ1-1; D is ambiguous. Germline lookup yields CDR1 SGHAT and CDR2 FQNNGV. CDR3 length: 15 amino acids. V gave up 2 bases and J gave up 1 base, with 11 bases separating them.